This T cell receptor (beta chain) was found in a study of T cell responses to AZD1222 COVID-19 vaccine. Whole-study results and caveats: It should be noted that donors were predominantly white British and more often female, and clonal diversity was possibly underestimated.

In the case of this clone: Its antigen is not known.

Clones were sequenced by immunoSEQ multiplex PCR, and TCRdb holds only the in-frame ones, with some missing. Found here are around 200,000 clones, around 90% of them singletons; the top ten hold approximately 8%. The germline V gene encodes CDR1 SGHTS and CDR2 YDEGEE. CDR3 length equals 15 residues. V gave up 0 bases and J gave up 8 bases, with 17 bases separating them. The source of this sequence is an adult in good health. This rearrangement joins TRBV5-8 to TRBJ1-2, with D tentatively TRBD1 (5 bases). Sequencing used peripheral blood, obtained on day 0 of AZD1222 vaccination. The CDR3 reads CASSLVGRAGQGYTF. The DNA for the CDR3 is TGTGCCAGCAGCTTGGTCGGTCGGGCAGGGCAAGGCTACACCTTC.